This T cell receptor (beta chain) was recorded in a study of blood T cell repertoires in COVID-19. For the study at large: Samples came from the United States, Italy and Spain, spanning acute and convalescent COVID-19. T cells, B-cell-depleted T cells, or PBMCs supplied cDNA or gDNA.

As originally analysed: Amplifying reference gene primers gave estimates of nucleated cell counts. Repertoires were generated with immunoSEQ multiplex PCR, while TCRdb's copy carries only in-frame clones and drops some. That table is the source of V, J and clone size, and D and trimming were worked out from the DNA. The sample includes approximately 93,000 clones, about two thirds of them seen just once. CDR1 MNHEY and CDR2 SVGAGI come from the germline V gene. This CDR3 region has 15 residues. V was clipped by 8 bases and J by 0 bases, with 16 bases between them. The chain links TRBV6-5 to TRBJ1-1; the D is unclear. Specimen: peripheral blood. The source is a woman older than 75 with acute or convalescent COVID-19. In nucleotides, the CDR3 is TGTGCCAGCGAGTGGCAGGAAGGTTTGAACACTGAAGCTTTCTTT. Translating it yields CASEWQEGLNTEAFF.